A single sample gave rise to the 18 T cell receptor beta chains below, sequenced in a study of cytomegalovirus exposure and HLA in healthy donors. Amplification used 60 Vbeta primers and 13 Jbeta primers. Only in-frame clones appear in the TCRdb table, and some are missing; sequencing was by immunoSEQ multiplex PCR. The sample shows some 130,000 clones, over 60% of them seen only once. The sequenced material came from PBMCs. The receptors stem from a man aged 25-45 years in good health and CMV-seronegative.

The chain has TRBV4-1 and TRBJ2-5; tentative D call: TRBD1 (5 bases). The CDR3 extends over 16 amino acids. Trimming pared 0 bases from V and 7 bases from J, leaving 18 bases between. Germline V gene sequence: CDR1 MGHRA, CDR2 YSYEKL. The DNA of the CDR3 is TGCGCCAGCAGCCAAGAAGGGGTGACTCCACAGTGGACCCAGTACTTC. Translation gives CASSQEGVTPQWTQYF.

V is TRBV19 and J is TRBJ2-1; 8 bases are a match to TRBD2. This CDR3 contains 13 residues. After removal of 8 bases from V and 9 bases from J, the junction contained 9 bases not matched to a gene. Looked up from germline, CDR1 is LNHDA and CDR2 is SQIVND (reference sequence). The CDR3 is CASGTSGRIEQFF. Written as DNA, the CDR3 is TGTGCCAGTGGAACCAGCGGGAGAATTGAGCAGTTCTTC.

The genes are TRBV6-5 and TRBJ2-3, with TRBD1 matching 8 bases. The V segment lost 5 bases and the J segment 4 bases; nucleotides outside the gene matches: 8. The CDR3 runs 15 residues. Germline values: CDR1 MNHEY, CDR2 SVGAGI. DNA for the CDR3: TGTGCCAGCAGTGCTCCCGGACAGGGAGCAGATACGCAGTATTTT. This gives the protein CASSAPGQGADTQYF.

This rearrangement joins TRBV5-4 to TRBJ1-4; D perhaps matches TRBD1 (5 bases). The ends were cut back, 3 bases at V and 8 bases at J, with 20 bases in the middle. The CDR3 sequence is 16 residues long. Germline CDR1 reads SGHNT; CDR2 reads YYREEE (reference sequence). The CDR3 loop reads CASSWDGREGEEKLFF. DNA for the CDR3: TGTGCCAGCAGCTGGGACGGGCGGGAAGGGGAGGAAAAACTGTTTTTT.

The chain combines TRBV9 with TRBJ2-1; 7 nucleotides agree with TRBD1. V lost 0 bases, J lost 3 bases, and 3 bases stayed unmatched. Germline V lookup: CDR1 SGDLS, CDR2 YYNGEE. CDR3 length equals 15 residues. This chain's CDR3 is CASSVGAGGYNEQFF. The CDR3 region has the DNA TGTGCCAGCAGCGTAGGGGCAGGGGGCTACAATGAGCAGTTCTTC.

The chain has TRBV5-5 and TRBJ2-3; the match to TRBD2 covers 9 bases. The CDR3 covers 17 residues. The germline CDR1 and CDR2 sequences are SGHKS and YYEKEE (reference sequence). V shed 0 bases, J shed 6 bases, and the junction held 11 bases outside the gene matches. CDR3 sequence (DNA): TGTGCCAGCAGCTTGGAATCTAGCGGGGAGGGGGGGGATACGCAGTATTTT. Its translation: CASSLESSGEGGDTQYF.

V usage is TRBV5-4 and J usage is TRBJ1-1; 9 bases map to TRBD1. The CDR3 runs to 15 residues. The V segment lost 5 bases and the J segment 5 bases; nucleotides outside the gene matches: 10. In germline, CDR1 is SGHNT, CDR2 YYREEE (reference sequence). The CDR3 reads CASRRTGEAVTEAFF. CDR3 coding DNA: TGTGCCAGCAGGAGGACAGGGGAGGCGGTTACTGAAGCTTTCTTT.

This clone was counted a few times. The chain recombines TRBV2 with TRBJ1-5; TRBD1 matches at 7 bases. CDR3 length: 16 amino acids. Germline CDR1 is SNHLY and CDR2 is FYNNEI. After removal of 4 bases from V and 0 bases from J, the junction contained 6 bases not matched to a gene. The CDR3: CASSVGTDYSNQPQHF. The CDR3 nucleotides read TGTGCCAGCAGTGTAGGGACAGATTATAGCAATCAGCCCCAGCATTTT.

The gene calls are TRBV4-1 and TRBJ2-7; 14 nucleotides match TRBD2. The V segment lost 1 base and the J segment 0 bases; nucleotides outside the gene matches: 14. This CDR3 has 21 residues. The germline V gene encodes CDR1 MGHRA and CDR2 YSYEKL. CDR3 loop: CASSQVSALRTSGRFSYEQYF. CDR3 nucleotides: TGCGCCAGCAGCCAAGTGTCGGCTCTTCGGACTAGCGGGAGGTTCTCCTACGAGCAGTACTTC.

V and J are TRBV18 and TRBJ1-2; 8 nucleotides match TRBD1. The trim removed 6 bases at V and 3 bases at J, leaving 6 bases unmatched. The CDR3 has 14 amino acids. The germline CDR1 and CDR2 sequences are KGHSH and LQKENI. The CDR3 loop is CASSPGQADYGYTF. CDR3 in DNA: TGTGCCAGCTCCCCGGGACAGGCGGACTATGGCTACACCTTC.

This clone has just one count. V gene TRBV6-5 combines with J gene TRBJ2-2; 8 nucleotides align to TRBD2. The germline V gene has CDR1 MNHEY and CDR2 SVGAGI. This CDR3 has 14 residues. V lost 10 bases and J lost 4; bases outside the gene matches: 8. CDR3 sequence reads: CATREGLSTGELFF. CDR3 sequence (DNA): TGTGCCACCCGGGAGGGCCTTAGCACCGGGGAGCTGTTTTTT.

There are a few counts of this clone. For the CDR3, the DNA is TGTGCCAGCAGCTTTATTTCCTCGTGGGGAGCTAACTATGGCTACACCTTC. This codes for CASSFISSWGANYGYTF. The chain joins TRBV7-9 to TRBJ1-2; no clear D gene. The CDR3 has 17 residues. Germline CDR1 is SEHNR and CDR2 is FQNEAQ (reference sequence). The ends were cut back, 3 bases at V and 0 bases at J, with 17 bases in the middle. Complete variable domain (other parts from reference TRBV7-9 and TRBJ1-2): DTGVSQNPRHKITKRGQNVTFRCDPISEHNRLYWYRQTLGQGPEFLTYFQNEAQLEKSRLLSDRFSAERPKGSFSTLEIQRTEQGDSAMYLCASSFISSWGANYGYTFGSGTRLTVV.

This clone came up once. The rearrangement links TRBV9 to TRBJ2-7; TRBD2 matches at 8 bases. Germline CDR1 is SGDLS and CDR2 is YYNGEE. J gave up 4 bases and V 2 bases, and 8 bases lay outside the gene matches. The CDR3 has 15 residues. This chain's CDR3 is CASSVEVGRGYEQYF. The CDR3 DNA sequence: TGTGCCAGCAGCGTGGAAGTCGGGAGGGGATACGAGCAGTACTTC.

This chain connects TRBV18 to TRBJ1-3; no reliable D call. Germline CDR1 reads KGHSH; CDR2 reads LQKENI. Trimming stripped 3 bases from V and 3 bases from J, with 15 bases between. This CDR3 region has 16 residues. CDR3 residues: CASSPSPPGRGNTIYF. The CDR3 region has the DNA TGTGCCAGCTCACCGTCCCCCCCAGGTCGTGGAAACACCATATATTTT. Full variable domain (remainder filled in from reference TRBV18 and TRBJ1-3): NAGVMQNPRHLVRRRGQEARLRCSPMKGHSHVYWYRQLPEEGLKFMVYLQKENIIDESGMPKERFSAEFPKEGPSILRIQQVVRGDSAAYFCASSPSPPGRGNTIYFGEGSWLTVV.

The chain joins TRBV30 to TRBJ2-3, with a possible D match to TRBD2 (6 bases). The germline V gene encodes CDR1 GTSNPN and CDR2 SVGIG (reference sequence). The CDR3 has 12 residues. V was shortened by 0 bases and J by 6 bases, with 7 bases between the two germline ends. The DNA for the CDR3 is TGTGCCTGGAGTGTACGGGGGGATACGCAGTATTTT. Residues: CAWSVRGDTQYF.

The genes are TRBV6-1 and TRBJ1-4; tentative D call: TRBD1 (5 bases). The germline V gene has CDR1 MNHNS and CDR2 SASEGT. V was clipped by 6 bases and J by 7 bases, with 15 bases between them. There are 14 residues in the CDR3. The CDR3 DNA reads as TGTGCCAGCAGGGACAAGGCGCAGGGTGAAAAACTGTTTTTT. Protein: CASRDKAQGEKLFF.

The chain uses TRBV9 and TRBJ2-3; 12 bases match TRBD2. The V gene end was trimmed by 3 bases and the J gene end by 3 bases; junction bases not matched to a gene: 5. The CDR3 loop spans 16 amino acids. The germline gives CDR1 SGDLS, CDR2 YYNGEE. CDR3 in DNA: TGTGCCAGCAGCGGTGGACTAGCGGGAATGACAGATACGCAGTATTTT. Residues: CASSGGLAGMTDTQYF.

The chain is built from TRBV6-5 and TRBJ1-2; 9 positions match TRBD1. Germline V CDR1 and CDR2: MNHEY, SVGAGI. CDR3 length equals 15 residues. V shed 5 bases and J 3 bases; nucleotides not matched to a gene: 7. The CDR3 sequence: CASSRDRESYYGYTF. Here the CDR3 DNA reads TGTGCCAGCAGTAGGGACAGGGAATCTTACTATGGCTACACCTTC.